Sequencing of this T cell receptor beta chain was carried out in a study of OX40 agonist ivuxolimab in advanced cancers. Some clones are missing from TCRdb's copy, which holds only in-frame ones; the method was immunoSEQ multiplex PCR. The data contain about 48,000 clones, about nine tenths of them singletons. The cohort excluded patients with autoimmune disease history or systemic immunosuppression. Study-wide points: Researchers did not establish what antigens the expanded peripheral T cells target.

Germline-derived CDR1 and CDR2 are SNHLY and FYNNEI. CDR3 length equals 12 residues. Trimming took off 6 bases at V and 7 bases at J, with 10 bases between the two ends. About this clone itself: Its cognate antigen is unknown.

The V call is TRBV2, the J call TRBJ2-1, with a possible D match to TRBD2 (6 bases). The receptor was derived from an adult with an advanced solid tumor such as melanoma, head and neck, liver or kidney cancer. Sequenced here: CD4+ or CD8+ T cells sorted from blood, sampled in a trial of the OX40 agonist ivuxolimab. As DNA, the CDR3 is TGTGCCAGCAGGGGAGGTTGGAATGAGCAGTTCTTC. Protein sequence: CASRGGWNEQFF.